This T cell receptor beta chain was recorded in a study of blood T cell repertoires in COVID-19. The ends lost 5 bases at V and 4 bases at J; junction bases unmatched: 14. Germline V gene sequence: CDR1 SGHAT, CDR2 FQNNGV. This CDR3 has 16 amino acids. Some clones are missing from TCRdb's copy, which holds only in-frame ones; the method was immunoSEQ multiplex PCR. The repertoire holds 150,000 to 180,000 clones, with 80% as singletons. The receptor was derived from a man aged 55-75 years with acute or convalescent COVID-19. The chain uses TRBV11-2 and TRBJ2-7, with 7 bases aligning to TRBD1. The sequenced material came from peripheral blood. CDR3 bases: TGTGCCAGCAGCCCCATCCGTCGACAGGGCCCATACGAGCAGTACTTC. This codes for CASSPIRRQGPYEQYF.